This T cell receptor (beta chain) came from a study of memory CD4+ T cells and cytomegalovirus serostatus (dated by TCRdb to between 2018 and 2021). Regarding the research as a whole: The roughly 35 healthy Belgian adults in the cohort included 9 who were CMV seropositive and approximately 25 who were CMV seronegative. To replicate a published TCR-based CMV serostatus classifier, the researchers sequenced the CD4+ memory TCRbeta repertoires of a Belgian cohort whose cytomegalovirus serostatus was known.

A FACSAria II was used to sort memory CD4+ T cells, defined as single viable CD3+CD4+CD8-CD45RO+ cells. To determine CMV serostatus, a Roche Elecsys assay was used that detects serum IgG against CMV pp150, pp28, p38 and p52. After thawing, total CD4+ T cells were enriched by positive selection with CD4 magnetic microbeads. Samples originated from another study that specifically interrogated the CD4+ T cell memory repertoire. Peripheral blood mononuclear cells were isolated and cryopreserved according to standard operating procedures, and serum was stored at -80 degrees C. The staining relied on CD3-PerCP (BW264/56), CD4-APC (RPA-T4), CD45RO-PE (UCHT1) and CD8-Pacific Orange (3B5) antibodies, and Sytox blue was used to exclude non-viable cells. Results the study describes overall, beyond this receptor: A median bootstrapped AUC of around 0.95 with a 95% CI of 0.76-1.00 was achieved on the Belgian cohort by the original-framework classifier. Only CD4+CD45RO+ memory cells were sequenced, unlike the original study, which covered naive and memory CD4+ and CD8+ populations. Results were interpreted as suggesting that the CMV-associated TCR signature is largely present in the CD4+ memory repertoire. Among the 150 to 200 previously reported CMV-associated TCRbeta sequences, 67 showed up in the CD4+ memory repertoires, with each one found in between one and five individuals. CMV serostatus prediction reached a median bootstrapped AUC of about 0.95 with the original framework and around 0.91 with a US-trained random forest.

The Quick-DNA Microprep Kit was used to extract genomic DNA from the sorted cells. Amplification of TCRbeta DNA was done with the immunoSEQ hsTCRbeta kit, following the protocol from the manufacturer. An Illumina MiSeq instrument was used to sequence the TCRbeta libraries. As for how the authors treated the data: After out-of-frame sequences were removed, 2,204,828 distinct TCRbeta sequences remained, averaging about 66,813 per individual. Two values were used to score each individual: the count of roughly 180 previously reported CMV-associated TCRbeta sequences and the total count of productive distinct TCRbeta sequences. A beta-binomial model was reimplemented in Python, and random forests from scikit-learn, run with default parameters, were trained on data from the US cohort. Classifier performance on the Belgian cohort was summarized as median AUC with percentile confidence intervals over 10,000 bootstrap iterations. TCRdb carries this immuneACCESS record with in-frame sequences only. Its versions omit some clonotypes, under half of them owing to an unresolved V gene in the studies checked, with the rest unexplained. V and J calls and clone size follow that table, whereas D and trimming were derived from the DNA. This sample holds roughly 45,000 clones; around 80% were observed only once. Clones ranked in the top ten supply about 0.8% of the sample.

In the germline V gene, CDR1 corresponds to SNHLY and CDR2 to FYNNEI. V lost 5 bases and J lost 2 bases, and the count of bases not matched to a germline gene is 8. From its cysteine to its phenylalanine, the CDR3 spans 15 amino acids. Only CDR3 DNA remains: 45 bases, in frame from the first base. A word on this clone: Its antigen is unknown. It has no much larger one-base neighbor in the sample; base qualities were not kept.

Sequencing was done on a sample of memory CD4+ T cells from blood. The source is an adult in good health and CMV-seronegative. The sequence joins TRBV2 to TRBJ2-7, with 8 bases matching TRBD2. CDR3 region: CASSKERGQTYEQYF. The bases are TGTGCCAGCAGTAAGGAGCGGGGGCAGACCTACGAGCAGTACTTC.